This entry lists 24 T cell receptor beta chains sequenced from one sample in a study of blood T cells in healthy people across ages. It was with a sample-barcoded 5' primer and a J-beta primer mix that a second PCR of roughly 7 to 11 cycles was run. MiXCR was run by TCRdb on the 5' RACE reads, yielding one entry per CDR3 protein. This table holds approximately 1,000,000 distinct CDR3 sequences, 35% to 50% found once. The sample was blood. These receptors all come from a woman between 55 and 75 years old in good health.

The CDR3 DNA follows: TGTGCCAGCAGTCCCGGACTAGCGGGAGGGTATGAGCAGTTCTTC. It specifies CASSPGLAGGYEQFF. The rearrangement uses TRBV27 and TRBJ2-1, with 15 bases identical to TRBD2. Germline V gives CDR1 MNHEY, CDR2 SMNVEV (reference sequence). V trimming: 5 bases; J trimming: 8 bases; junction bases outside the gene matches: 4. This CDR3 has 15 amino acids.

This clonotype was detected once. This CDR3 is CASSQVGGIPTNTEAFF. Here the CDR3 DNA reads TGTGCCAGCAGCCAAGTGGGGGGCATCCCCACGAACACTGAAGCTTTCTTT. The chain links TRBV7-3 to TRBJ1-1; D perhaps matches TRBD1 (6 bases). V was shortened by 5 bases and J by 1 base, with 20 bases between the two germline ends. The germline V gene has CDR1 SGHTA and CDR2 FQGTGA. This CDR3 is built from 17 residues.

This sequence joins TRBV20-1 and TRBJ2-1; possible D gene TRBD2, 6 bases. The V end was cut by 5 bases, the J end by 4 bases, with 9 bases between. Germline CDR1 reads DFQATT; CDR2 reads SNEGSKA (reference sequence). The CDR3 consists of 12 residues. Here the CDR3 reads CSAVGTYNEQFF. CDR3 DNA sequence: TGCAGTGCTGTCGGGACTTACAATGAGCAGTTCTTC.

This chain uses TRBV12-5 with TRBJ2-1, with D perhaps being TRBD1 or TRBD2 (6 bases each). V lost 4 bases and J 1 base, leaving 17 bases between the germline ends. The germline V gene encodes CDR1 LGHNT and CDR2 FRNRAP. The CDR3 extends over 17 amino acids. CDR3 nucleotide sequence: TGTGCTAGTGGTTCGGGGGCAGGCGGGTTTTCCTACAATGAGCAGTTCTTC. Its protein is CASGSGAGGFSYNEQFF.

This clonotype has just one count. The V and J genes are TRBV7-2 and TRBJ1-1; TRBD1 matches 7 bases. This CDR3 is 16 amino acids long. Germline trimming cut 5 bases from V and 5 bases from J; bases unmatched to any gene: 14. Germline V gene lookup returns CDR1 SGHTA and CDR2 FQGNSA. This CDR3 reads CASSPIRAGGGTEAFF. The DNA of the CDR3 is TGTGCCAGCAGCCCGATCCGGGCAGGGGGGGGGACTGAAGCTTTCTTT. The full variable domain, completed using reference TRBV7-2 and TRBJ1-1, is GAGVSQSPSNKVTEKGKDVELRCDPISGHTALYWYRQSLGQGLEFLIYFQGNSAPDKSGLPSDRFSAERTGGSVSTLTIQRTQQEDSAVYLCASSPIRAGGGTEAFFGQGTRLTVV.

There are a few counts of this clonotype. This chain joins TRBV7-2 and TRBJ2-5; tentatively, D is TRBD1 or TRBD2 (5 bases each). The J call may be incorrect, as the DNA end agrees better with TRBJ2-4. The CDR3 totals 14 residues. CDR1 is SGHTA, CDR2 FQGNSA, per germline. In DNA, the CDR3 is TGTGCCAGCACCCCTGGGGGAGCCAAAAACATTCAGTACTTC. The encoded protein is CASTPGGAKNIQYF.

V and J are TRBV18 and TRBJ2-1; D unresolved. Germline CDR1 and CDR2: KGHSH and LQKENI. The V gene lost 3 bases and the J gene lost 6 bases, with 9 bases spanning the gap. The CDR3 spans 13 residues. CDR3 loop: CASSPPRTNEQFF. The CDR3 region has the DNA TGTGCCAGCTCACCGCCGCGGACCAATGAGCAGTTCTTC.

Only a few counts were recorded for this clonotype. The chain links TRBV6-5 to TRBJ2-1; unclear D gene. The V gene's germline CDR1 is MNHEY and CDR2 SVGAGI. This CDR3 is built from 15 residues. V lost 0 bases to trimming and J lost 4 bases, with 10 bases between them. CDR3 DNA sequence: TGTGCCAGCAGTTACTCGACTGGAAAATACAATGAGCAGTTCTTC. Amino acid sequence: CASSYSTGKYNEQFF.

The V call is TRBV5-6, the J call TRBJ1-2, with D unclear. V lost 4 bases to trimming and J lost 8 bases, with 9 bases between them. This CDR3 has 11 amino acids. Looked up from germline, CDR1 is SGHDT and CDR2 is YYEEEE. The CDR3 region has the DNA TGTGCCAGCAGCCTGACTTGGGGCTACACCTTC. Its protein product is CASSLTWGYTF. Using reference TRBV5-6 and TRBJ1-2 for the parts outside the CDR3, the full variable domain is DAGVTQSPTHLIKTRGQQVTLRCSPKSGHDTVSWYQQALGQGPQFIFQYYEEEERQRGNFPDRFSGHQFPNYSSELNVNALLLGDSALYLCASSLTWGYTFGSGTRLTVV.

In this sample, this clonotype turned up many times. This rearrangement joins TRBV6-6 to TRBJ2-5, with no clear D. The DNA end lines up better with TRBJ2-7; the J call may be wrong. CDR1 is MNHNY and CDR2 is SVGAGI in the germline V gene (reference sequence). The CDR3 length is 11 residues. The chain's CDR3 is CASSYSNEQYF. The CDR3 DNA reads TGTGCCAGCAGTTACTCGAACGAGCAGTACTTC.

The chain has TRBV15 and TRBJ2-5; perhaps TRBD2 as D (6 bases). V was clipped by 4 bases and J by 11 bases, with 23 bases between them. CDR3 length equals 15 residues. Germline CDR1 and CDR2: LNHNV and YYDKDF (reference sequence). The CDR3: CATSITGTGSGEQYF. Written as DNA, the CDR3 is TGTGCCACCAGCATAACCGGGACTGGAAGTGGAGAGCAGTACTTC.

The rearrangement joins TRBV5-1 to TRBJ2-2, with D tentatively TRBD2 (6 bases). The germline V and J ends were trimmed by 4 bases and 4 bases, with 11 bases remaining between them. The CDR3 has 14 amino acids. The germline V gene has CDR1 SGHRS and CDR2 YFSETQ. CDR3: CASSPVGGTGELFF. Written as DNA, the CDR3 is TGCGCCAGCAGCCCAGTGGGGGGCACCGGGGAGCTGTTTTTT.

This clonotype has just a few counts. The chain is built from TRBV20-1 and TRBJ2-7, with D possibly TRBD2 on 5 matching bases. The V gene lost 2 bases and the J gene lost 11 bases, with 16 bases spanning the gap. This CDR3 contains 12 residues. Per germline, CDR1 DFQATT and CDR2 SNEGSKA (reference sequence). The CDR3 protein is CSARNPLGSEYF. CDR3 in DNA: TGCAGTGCTAGAAATCCTCTGGGTAGCGAGTACTTC.

This sequence joins TRBV20-1 and TRBJ2-4; no definite D call. The J call may be mistaken, given a closer DNA end match to TRBJ2-7. The germline V gene has CDR1 DFQATT and CDR2 SNEGSKA (reference sequence). This CDR3 has 16 amino acids. For the CDR3, the DNA is TGCAGTGCTAGTGCTCTAGATCTAGGTCTTCTATACGAGCAGTACTTC. Residues: CSASALDLGLLYEQYF.

This clonotype appeared a few times. DNA for the CDR3: TGTGCCACCAGTGGTCACGGCGACTATGGCTACACCTTC. It specifies CATSGHGDYGYTF. The genes are TRBV24-1 and TRBJ1-2; unclear D gene. The CDR3 sequence is 13 residues long. Germline V lookup: CDR1 KGHDR, CDR2 SFDVKD. Trimming removed 5 bases at V and 3 bases at J, with 9 bases between.

Only a few counts were recorded for this clonotype. V gene TRBV5-1 combines with J gene TRBJ2-5, with D unresolved. Germline CDR1 SGHRS, CDR2 YFSETQ. CDR3 size: 14 residues. The V end lost 1 base, the J end lost 2 bases, and 9 bases lay between the germline ends. The CDR3 nucleotides read TGCGCCAGCAGCTTGTCTCGGAGTCAAGAGACCCAGTACTTC. Encoded protein: CASSLSRSQETQYF.

This clonotype was detected a few times. V gene TRBV12-3 or TRBV12-4 combines with J gene TRBJ2-5, with 7 bases lining up with TRBD1. Unmatched junction bases numbered 12, after V lost 10 bases and J lost 7 bases. There are 13 residues in the CDR3. For the CDR3, the DNA is TGTGCCATCTGGCGACAGGGCGGTGGGACCCAGTACTTC. The encoded protein is CAIWRQGGGTQYF.

This rearrangement joins TRBV6-2 or TRBV6-3 to TRBJ2-5; no reliable D call. From germline, CDR1 is MNHEY and CDR2 SVGEGT. There are 14 residues in the CDR3. Trimming took 2 bases from V and 5 from J, leaving 12 bases between them. The CDR3: CASSYVGIQETQYF. CDR3 nucleotides: TGTGCCAGCAGTTACGTGGGGATTCAGGAGACCCAGTACTTC.

Only one count was recorded for this clonotype. V is TRBV20-1 and J is TRBJ2-5; weak D call: TRBD2 (6 bases). Germline-derived CDR1 and CDR2 are DFQATT and SNEGSKA (reference sequence). V lost 6 bases and J lost 11, with 40 bases in between. This CDR3 region has 19 residues. The CDR3 nucleotides read TGCAGTGCAGAATTCTACGCGATGCAGACTAGTGAGGGCTACAATGAGCAGTACTTC. Amino acid sequence: CSAEFYAMQTSEGYNEQYF.

This chain connects TRBV7-9 to TRBJ2-1; TRBD2 agrees at 7 bases. The trim removed 2 bases at V and 3 bases at J, leaving 4 bases unmatched. The CDR3 runs to 15 residues. Germline V lookup: CDR1 SEHNR, CDR2 FQNEAQ (reference sequence). The CDR3 protein is CASSLSGMLYNEQFF. The CDR3 nucleotides read TGTGCCAGCAGCTTAAGCGGGATGCTCTACAATGAGCAGTTCTTC.

Comments on this clonotype: Relative to the germline gene, one junction end is altered; a read error may explain this. V and J are TRBV7-3 and TRBJ2-1; 7 bases line up with TRBD1. Germline-derived CDR1 and CDR2 are SGHTA and FQGTGA. This CDR3 region has 13 residues. In nucleotides, the CDR3 is TGTACCAGCAGCTTTAACAGGGGAAATGAGCAGTTCTTC. It codes for CTSSFNRGNEQFF.

V gene TRBV10-3 combines with J gene TRBJ2-7, with D maybe TRBD1 (6 bases). There are 14 residues in the CDR3. Trimming removed 0 bases at V and 3 bases at J, with 9 bases between. Germline V gene sequence: CDR1 ENHRY, CDR2 SYGVKD. CDR3: CAISESKQGYEQYF. The CDR3 nucleotides read TGTGCCATCAGTGAGTCGAAACAGGGCTACGAGCAGTACTTC.

This clonotype was observed a handful of times. The chain employs TRBV20-1 and TRBJ2-7; D unclear. Germline CDR1 DFQATT, CDR2 SNEGSKA (reference sequence). Trimming cost V 0 bases and J 2 bases, with 11 bases left between them. CDR3 length: 14 residues. The CDR3, as DNA: TGCAGTGCTAGAGATCGGCGAGCCCCCTACGAGCAGTACTTC. It specifies CSARDRRAPYEQYF.

This clonotype was detected only a few times. The V call is TRBV5-1, the J call TRBJ2-3, with 14 nucleotides matching TRBD2. The ends lost 4 bases at V and 3 bases at J; junction bases unmatched: 13. Germline V gene lookup returns CDR1 SGHRS and CDR2 YFSETQ. This CDR3 contains 19 residues. The CDR3 DNA reads as TGCGCCAGCAGCCGCTGGGGGACGGGACTAGCGGGAGAAACAGATACGCAGTATTTT. Protein: CASSRWGTGLAGETDTQYF.